The 28 T cell receptor beta chains in this list originate from one sample, sequenced in a study of beta chain features in type 1 diabetes. Study-wide results and caveats: Among patients with Type 1 diabetes, TCRB CDR3s were moderately but significantly shorter in every one of the four CD4+ subsets.

These TCRs' antigens remain unknown. All of the isolated RNA was reverse transcribed, so expressed TCRB transcripts were sequenced. The data were produced by immunoSEQ multiplex PCR, yet TCRdb's version contains in-frame clones alone and is incomplete. The table shows a few hundred thousand clones, with over 11% occurring only once. The material sequenced was naive CD4+ T cells from blood. The receptors derive from a man aged 30 to 39 with type 1 diabetes.

J is TRBJ2-5 and V is TRBV2; D possibly corresponds to TRBD1 (6 bases). The CDR3 length is 14 residues. Germline lookup yields CDR1 SNHLY and CDR2 FYNNEI. V lost 6 bases to trimming and J lost 0 bases, with 11 bases between them. CDR3 sequence reads: CASSPDRNQETQYF. Here the CDR3 DNA reads TGTGCCAGCAGCCCGGACAGAAACCAAGAGACCCAGTACTTC.

The chain couples TRBV7-9 to TRBJ2-4, with 9 bases fitting TRBD2. The V gene's germline CDR1 is SEHNR and CDR2 FQNEAQ (reference sequence). Germline trimming cut 5 bases from V and 5 bases from J; bases unmatched to any gene: 7. This CDR3 comprises 15 residues. CDR3 in DNA: TGTGCCAGCAGCAATGCCCAGCGGGAGGAAAACATTCAGTACTTC. Its protein product is CASSNAQREENIQYF.

This chain joins TRBV7-8 and TRBJ2-1, with TRBD2 matching 8 bases. Germline-derived CDR1 and CDR2 are SGHVS and FQNEAQ. The CDR3 sequence is 15 residues long. Trimming cost V 5 bases and J 7 bases; bases outside gene matches: 10. CDR3 nucleotide sequence: TGTGCCAGCAGCGCGGCCGGGACTAGGAGTAATGAGCAGTTCTTC. It translates to CASSAAGTRSNEQFF. Drawing the rest from reference TRBV7-8 and TRBJ2-1, the complete variable domain is GAGVSQSPRYKVAKRGQDVALRCDPISGHVSLFWYQQALGQGPEFLTYFQNEAQLDKSGLPSDRFFAERPEGSVSTLKIQRTQQEDSAVYLCASSAAGTRSNEQFFGPGTRLTVL.

The chain couples TRBV4-2 to TRBJ2-5, with a possible D match to TRBD2 (5 bases). CDR3 length: 14 residues. Germline loops: CDR1 LGHNA, CDR2 YNFKEQ. Trimming took 0 bases from V and 5 from J, leaving 10 bases between them. The CDR3 is CASSQDRGGETQYF. The CDR3 DNA reads TGTGCCAGCAGCCAAGATCGGGGTGGGGAGACCCAGTACTTC.

This clone was seen a few times. For the CDR3, the DNA is TGTGCCAGCAGCTTGATACAATCGAATGAGCAGTTCTTC. Encoded protein: CASSLIQSNEQFF. The rearrangement joins TRBV5-4 to TRBJ2-1; D uncertain. Germline V lookup: CDR1 SGHNT, CDR2 YYREEE (reference sequence). V shed 1 base and J shed 7 bases, with 9 bases lying between them. The CDR3 extends over 13 amino acids.

This chain uses TRBV6-6 with TRBJ2-7, with TRBD2 matching over 10 bases. Germline V gene data show CDR1 as MNHNY and CDR2 as SVGAGI (reference sequence). Unmatched junction bases numbered 6, after V lost 4 bases and J lost 3 bases. The CDR3 sequence is 15 residues long. The CDR3 DNA is TGTGCCAGCAGTTCATTAGCGGGGGGTGACTACGAGCAGTACTTC. This gives the protein CASSSLAGGDYEQYF.

This clone was observed a few times. The rearrangement links TRBV19 to TRBJ2-6, with D perhaps TRBD1 (6 bases). The CDR3 is 17 amino acids. Per germline, CDR1 LNHDA and CDR2 SQIVND (reference sequence). Between the trimmed V and J ends, which lost 5 bases and 4 bases, there was a span of 18 bases. CDR3 region: CASSVVGAPLGANVLTF. As DNA, the CDR3 is TGTGCCAGTAGTGTAGTGGGGGCCCCTCTCGGGGCCAACGTCCTGACTTTC.

The chain combines TRBV7-9 with TRBJ2-5; 10 nucleotides align to TRBD1. The germline CDR1 and CDR2 sequences are SEHNR and FQNEAQ (reference sequence). The CDR3 sequence is 18 residues long. V was pared by 0 bases and J by 5 bases, with 12 bases of the junction left unmatched. The CDR3 nucleotides are TGTGCCAGCAGCTTAGCGCCGACAGGGGGCCCCGCTGGGGAGACCCAGTACTTC. Its translation is CASSLAPTGGPAGETQYF.

There are a few counts of this clone. This chain connects TRBV11-2 to TRBJ2-7, with 12 nucleotides matching TRBD2. The V segment lost 5 bases and the J segment 1 base; nucleotides outside the gene matches: 9. The germline gives CDR1 SGHAT, CDR2 FQNNGV. The CDR3 is made up of 17 amino acids. The CDR3 here is CASSPTSGRGGSYEQYF. The CDR3 nucleotides are TGTGCCAGCAGCCCGACTAGCGGGAGAGGTGGATCCTACGAGCAGTACTTC.

This clone occurred a few times. J is TRBJ2-3 and V is TRBV30, with TRBD1 identical over 8 bases. The CDR3 extends over 16 amino acids. Germline CDR1 is GTSNPN and CDR2 is SVGIG (reference sequence). J was trimmed by 3 bases and V by 3 bases; bases with no gene match: 11. The CDR3 DNA is TGTGCCTGGAGGGAGGGACAGGCTTTCGGAACAGATACGCAGTATTTT. Amino acid sequence: CAWREGQAFGTDTQYF.

The rearrangement links TRBV6-6 to TRBJ2-7, with TRBD2 matching over 8 bases. The V segment lost 4 bases and the J segment 1 base; nucleotides outside the gene matches: 6. Looked up from germline, CDR1 is MNHNY and CDR2 is SVGAGI (reference sequence). This CDR3 comprises 15 residues. In DNA, the CDR3 is TGTGCCAGCAGTTTCCTAGCGGGCGTTTCCTACGAGCAGTACTTC. Amino acids: CASSFLAGVSYEQYF.

V gene TRBV5-6 combines with J gene TRBJ2-5; D unclear. CDR3 length equals 11 residues. From germline, CDR1 is SGHDT and CDR2 YYEEEE. Trimming removed 4 bases from V and 9 bases from J, with 10 bases in between. The CDR3 here is CASSASGSQYF. CDR3 coding DNA: TGTGCCAGCAGCGCCTCGGGTTCCCAGTACTTC.

CDR3 protein: CASSGGGPVETQYF. The DNA for the CDR3 is TGTGCCAGCAGCGGGGGGGGGCCAGTTGAGACCCAGTACTTC. V is TRBV7-2 and J is TRBJ2-5, with a tentative D call TRBD2 (7 bases). V lost 5 bases and J lost 5, with 15 bases in between. This CDR3 comprises 14 residues. Germline loops: CDR1 SGHTA, CDR2 FQGNSA.

The chain is built from TRBV6-1 and TRBJ1-4; D may be TRBD1 (5 bases). The length of the CDR3 is 14 residues. The V and J ends lost 5 bases and 6 bases respectively, with 13 bases between them. Germline V gene lookup returns CDR1 MNHNS and CDR2 SASEGT. As DNA, the CDR3 is TGTGCCAGCAGTCGGACACGGCTGGATGAAAAACTGTTTTTT. Translating gives CASSRTRLDEKLFF.

The rearrangement joins TRBV19 to TRBJ1-1; TRBD1 aligns across 7 bases. Germline trimming cut 7 bases from V and 5 bases from J; bases unmatched to any gene: 13. From germline, CDR1 is LNHDA and CDR2 SQIVND (reference sequence). This CDR3 is built from 15 residues. The CDR3: CASKLHQTGTTEAFF. The CDR3 bases are TGTGCCAGTAAATTGCATCAGACAGGGACGACTGAAGCTTTCTTT.

This clone was counted only a few times. The chain employs TRBV7-9 and TRBJ1-5; D unresolved. Germline V CDR1 and CDR2: SEHNR, FQNEAQ (reference sequence). Trimming took off 3 bases at V and 9 bases at J, with 3 bases between the two ends. The CDR3 consists of 10 residues. For the CDR3, the DNA is TGTGCCAGCAGCTTCGGGCCCCAGCATTTT. Translating it yields CASSFGPQHF.

Only a few counts were recorded for this clone. The V call is TRBV11-3, the J call TRBJ2-1; 9 bases are a match to TRBD1. Looked up from germline, CDR1 is SGHNT and CDR2 is YENEEA. V was pared by 5 bases and J by 7 bases, with 6 bases of the junction left unmatched. There are 14 residues in the CDR3. DNA for the CDR3: TGTGCCAGCAGCGGGGGGGACAGGGCGAATGAGCAGTTCTTC. This codes for CASSGGDRANEQFF.

The V call is TRBV5-6, the J call TRBJ2-2; 10 positions match TRBD1. Germline V lookup: CDR1 SGHDT, CDR2 YYEEEE. V lost 4 bases and J lost 4; bases outside the gene matches: 7. The CDR3 is 16 amino acids. The CDR3 sequence is CASSPWTGGSTGELFF. In DNA, the CDR3 is TGTGCCAGCAGCCCGTGGACAGGGGGATCCACCGGGGAGCTGTTTTTT.

This clone was seen a handful of times. The rearrangement uses TRBV5-1 and TRBJ1-1; D gene uncertain. Germline assignment: CDR1 SGHRS and CDR2 YFSETQ. Trimming shortened V by 0 bases and J by 1 base, and 7 bases separated the two germline ends. The CDR3 is 14 residues long. Here the CDR3 DNA reads TGCGCCAGCAGCTTGGGGCGGCAGAACACTGAAGCTTTCTTT. Protein product: CASSLGRQNTEAFF.

This chain uses TRBV6-5 with TRBJ2-7, with 9 bases matching TRBD1. This CDR3 comprises 14 residues. CDR1 and CDR2 from the germline V gene are MNHEY and SVGAGI. V trimming: 0 bases; J trimming: 3 bases; junction bases outside the gene matches: 0. In DNA form, the CDR3 reads TGTGCCAGCAGTTACTCGACAGGGGGCTACGAGCAGTACTTC. Translated: CASSYSTGGYEQYF.

The chain combines TRBV10-3 with TRBJ1-2, with TRBD1 matching over 8 bases. Germline values: CDR1 ENHRY, CDR2 SYGVKD. Trimming at V came to 8 bases and at J to 0 bases, leaving 5 bases not matched to a gene. The CDR3 sequence is 14 residues long. CDR3 loop: CAIFGQGSNYGYTF. The CDR3 DNA is TGTGCCATCTTTGGACAGGGATCTAACTATGGCTACACCTTC.

There are a few counts of this clone. The genes are TRBV7-9 and TRBJ1-1; a weak D match, TRBD1 (6 bases). With 4 bases removed from V and 1 base from J, the gap between germline ends came to 19 bases. The CDR3 length is 17 residues. Germline assignment: CDR1 SEHNR and CDR2 FQNEAQ (reference sequence). The CDR3: CASSSVDSIQSNTEAFF. The CDR3 nucleotides are TGTGCCAGCAGCTCGGTGGACAGTATACAATCGAACACTGAAGCTTTCTTT.

V and J are TRBV18 and TRBJ1-1, with D hard to call. The CDR3 spans 13 residues. CDR1 is KGHSH, CDR2 LQKENI, per germline. V was pared by 2 bases and J by 1 base, with 5 bases between. The CDR3 here is CASSPNSNTEAFF. CDR3 coding DNA: TGTGCCAGCTCACCAAACTCGAACACTGAAGCTTTCTTT.

This clone has just a few counts. The chain couples TRBV29-1 to TRBJ2-7; D might be TRBD2 (5 bases). The ends were cut back, 5 bases at V and 9 bases at J, with 14 bases in the middle. The CDR3 is made up of 11 amino acids. Germline assignment: CDR1 SQVTM and CDR2 ANQGSEA. The CDR3 sequence: CSVSGPAGQYF. The CDR3 bases are TGCAGCGTTTCCGGCCCCGCGGGGCAGTACTTC.

This clone was picked up a small number of times. The rearrangement links TRBV10-2 to TRBJ1-2, with D perhaps matching TRBD1 (6 bases). The CDR3 is made up of 13 amino acids. Trimming shortened V by 2 bases and J by 4 bases, and 8 bases separated the two germline ends. Germline lookup yields CDR1 WSHSY and CDR2 SAAADI. The CDR3 protein is CASSETGTYGYTF. DNA for the CDR3: TGCGCCAGCAGTGAGACAGGGACCTATGGCTACACCTTC.

This clone was detected a few times. The CDR3, as DNA: TGTGCCAGCAGCCCAGGGGGTATGGGGCCAGATACGCAGTATTTT. Its protein is CASSPGGMGPDTQYF. V gene TRBV7-2 combines with J gene TRBJ2-3, with 7 bases matching TRBD1. This CDR3 comprises 15 residues. V was pared by 5 bases and J by 4 bases, with 9 bases of the junction left unmatched. Germline lookup yields CDR1 SGHTA and CDR2 FQGNSA.

This clone was detected a few times. The V call is TRBV4-2, the J call TRBJ1-4, with no clear D. The V gene lost 1 base and the J gene lost 5 bases, with 11 bases spanning the gap. The germline CDR1 and CDR2 sequences are LGHNA and YNFKEQ. The CDR3 consists of 15 residues. CDR3 DNA: TGTGCCAGCAGCCAAGGGGCGAATCAGAATGAAAAACTGTTTTTT. Translated: CASSQGANQNEKLFF.

This chain connects TRBV2 to TRBJ2-5; the match to TRBD1 covers 7 bases. Unmatched junction bases numbered 6, after V lost 7 bases and J lost 4 bases. The V gene's germline CDR1 is SNHLY and CDR2 FYNNEI. The CDR3 has 13 amino acids. CDR3 sequence: CASTQGLGETQYF. As DNA, the CDR3 is TGTGCCAGCACACAGGGGCTCGGAGAGACCCAGTACTTC.